This T cell receptor beta chain was profiled in a study of cytomegalovirus exposure and HLA in healthy donors. The CDR3 is made up of 14 amino acids. The V segment lost 4 bases and the J segment 9 bases; nucleotides outside the gene matches: 9. Looked up from germline, CDR1 is SGHVS and CDR2 is FQNEAQ. 13 Jbeta primers and 60 Vbeta primers were used for the PCR. The protocol was immunoSEQ multiplex PCR, while the TCRdb copy is restricted to in-frame clones and leaves out a portion. The sample lists around 150,000 clones, more than 60% occurring once. There are a few counts of this clone. The target antigen is unknown. The study, taken as a whole, reports: Accounts indicate the classifier identified cytomegalovirus status with strong specificity and sensitivity.

This TCR derives from a man aged 30 to 45 in good health and CMV-seropositive. Sequenced input: PBMCs. V usage is TRBV7-8 and J usage is TRBJ2-1, with 7 bases identical to TRBD2. The CDR3: CASSYITGEGEQFF. As DNA, the CDR3 is TGTGCCAGCAGCTATATTACGGGGGAGGGTGAGCAGTTCTTC.